This T cell receptor beta chain is from a study of blood T cell repertoires in COVID-19. As for the study in general: Sites across the United States, Italy and Spain contributed samples from acute and convalescent COVID-19. PBMCs, B-cell-depleted T cells, or T cells were the source of the cDNA or gDNA that made up the material.

Authors' processing steps: By means of reference gene primer amplification, nucleated cell counts were estimated. The table came from immunoSEQ multiplex PCR; TCRdb's copy has only in-frame clones and leaves some out. V, J and clone size are those of that table, while D and trimming were read from the DNA. The sample consists of about 75,000 clones, roughly 90% of them appearing once. The CDR3 is made up of 16 amino acids. V gave up 3 bases and J gave up 4 bases; unmatched junction bases: 8. Germline assignment: CDR1 MNHNS and CDR2 SASEGT. The receptor's source is a woman in her 50s with acute or convalescent COVID-19. The gene calls are TRBV6-1 and TRBJ2-1; 8 bases are a match to TRBD1. What was sequenced was peripheral blood. DNA for the CDR3: TGTGCCAGCAGTGATCCCTCGGACAGGGTTTACAATGAGCAGTTCTTC. Protein sequence: CASSDPSDRVYNEQFF.